This is a list of T cell receptor beta chains from one sample in a study of T cell responses to AZD1222 COVID-19 vaccine. Assay: immunoSEQ multiplex PCR; the TCRdb copy retains only in-frame clones and omits some. Here the sample spans about 120,000 clones, around nine tenths being singletons. The sample consisted of peripheral blood, taken on day 0 of AZD1222 vaccination. Receptor source: an adult in good health. CDR3s include the opening cysteine and the closing phenylalanine or tryptophan. D genes are given only for firm matches. For some rows the clone size is stated as once, few or many, or as a class when expanded; others skip it.

v_gene	d_gene	j_gene	abundance	CDR3nt	CDR3aa
TRBV6-2/TRBV6-3	TRBD1	TRBJ1-1	NA	TGTGCCAGCAGTCCCCACCGGGACAGGGGGCTCACTGAAGCTTTCTTT	CASSPHRDRGLTEAFF
TRBV5-5	NA	TRBJ1-5	NA	TGTGCCAGCAGCGGAGGGGTAAGCGGGCAGCCCCAGCATTTT	CASSGGVSGQPQHF
TRBV10-3	TRBD1	TRBJ1-5	NA	TGTGCCACGGCCCCCGGGACAGGGGGCCTATGGAGCAATCAGCCCCAGCATTTT	CATAPGTGGLWSNQPQHF
TRBV6-5	TRBD2	TRBJ2-1	few	TGTGCCAGCAGTTACAGGCGGGGGGGCCTTCATGAGCAGTTCTTC	CASSYRRGGLHEQFF
TRBV3-1/TRBV3-2	NA	TRBJ1-2	NA	TGTGCCAGCAGCCAAGGCAGTCCTTATGGCTACACCTTC	CASSQGSPYGYTF
TRBV7-2	TRBD2	TRBJ2-7	NA	TGTGCCAGCAGCGTAGCGGGGGGTGACTACGAGCAGTACTTC	CASSVAGGDYEQYF
TRBV9	NA	TRBJ2-7	NA	TGTGCCAGCAGCGTAGGTCCATTCTCCTCCCGAGAGCAGTACTTC	CASSVGPFSSREQYF
TRBV19	NA	TRBJ2-1	few	TGTGCCAGTCGTCCGGACTCCACAGGAAATGAGCAGTTCTTC	CASRPDSTGNEQFF
TRBV4-3	NA	TRBJ1-3	once	TGCGCCAGCAGCCAAGATACCGTTACAACCGAACCCATAGGGGACACCATATATTTT	CASSQDTVTTEPIGDTIYF
TRBV6-4	NA	TRBJ2-3	NA	TGTGCCAGCAGTGTTTCTAGCCTGGTAGATACGCAGTATTTT	CASSVSSLVDTQYF
TRBV27	NA	TRBJ1-1	NA	TGTGCCAGCAGTTGGGAGCCGCACACTGAAGCTTTCTTT	CASSWEPHTEAFF
TRBV30	TRBD2	TRBJ2-2	NA	TGTGCCTGGAGTCCTATGCGGGGGGGCGGCACCGGGGAGCTGTTTTTT	CAWSPMRGGGTGELFF
TRBV5-5	NA	TRBJ1-1	once	TGTGCCAGCAGCCAATTGACCCCTGAAGCTTTCTTT	CASSQLTPEAFF
TRBV6-2/TRBV6-3	NA	TRBJ2-7	NA	TGTGCCAGCAGTTACGCAGGGTTCTACGAGCAGTACTTC	CASSYAGFYEQYF
TRBV19	NA	TRBJ2-1	NA	TGTGCCAGTAGTATAACCGGGGCCTCGAGCGATGAGCAGTTCTTC	CASSITGASSDEQFF
TRBV7-2	TRBD1	TRBJ1-1	NA	TGTGCCAGCAGCGTAAACAGGGGGAGGGAAGCTTTCTTT	CASSVNRGREAFF
TRBV5-4	NA	TRBJ1-3	NA	TGTGCCAGCAGCTTTGACCCTGGAAACACCATATATTTT	CASSFDPGNTIYF
TRBV5-1	NA	TRBJ1-2	once	TGCGCCAGCAGCTTGGAGGGTGAGGGTGGCTACACCTTC	CASSLEGEGGYTF
TRBV7-3	TRBD1	TRBJ1-1	NA	TGTGCCAGCAGCCCGCAAGGGGACAGGAACACTGAAGCTTTCTTT	CASSPQGDRNTEAFF
TRBV4-3	NA	TRBJ1-3	NA	TGCGCCAGCAGCCAATGGGGTGGTCCGGGGACCTCTGGAAACACCATATATTTT	CASSQWGGPGTSGNTIYF
TRBV10-2	TRBD1	TRBJ1-2	NA	TGCGCCAGCAGTGTAGTGGGGGGACAGTTTGGCTACACCTTC	CASSVVGGQFGYTF
TRBV19	TRBD1	TRBJ2-3	once	TGTGCCTCCCGGGACAGGGGGCCGGGGACAGATACGCAGTATTTT	CASRDRGPGTDTQYF
TRBV27	NA	TRBJ2-2	NA	TGTGCCAGCAGTTTATCCTGGGGGGCCGGGGAGCTGTTTTTT	CASSLSWGAGELFF
TRBV5-4	NA	TRBJ2-1	NA	TGTGCCAGCGGCGATTCTCAGGGGAGTAATGAGCAGTTCTTC	CASGDSQGSNEQFF
TRBV11-2	TRBD1	TRBJ1-5	once	TGTGCCAGCAGTGGACAGGGGGCGCGGAGCAATCAGCCCCAGCATTTT	CASSGQGARSNQPQHF
TRBV6-5	TRBD1	TRBJ1-2	NA	TGTGCCAGCAGTTTGACAGGGGCCCCCTATGGCTACACCTTC	CASSLTGAPYGYTF
TRBV6-5	NA	TRBJ2-7	NA	TGTGCCAGCAGTTCCCGGGCCCTACGATCCTACGAGCAGTACTTC	CASSSRALRSYEQYF
TRBV13	TRBD1	TRBJ1-1	NA	TGTGCCAGCGGACTACAGGGGTTGACTGAAGCTTTCTTT	CASGLQGLTEAFF
TRBV30	NA	TRBJ2-7	once	TGTGCCTGGAGATTCGGACCCGAGCAGTACTTC	CAWRFGPEQYF
TRBV11-2	NA	TRBJ1-2	NA	TGTGCCAGCAGCTTAGATCCCTCGCAGGTCTATGGCTACACCTTC	CASSLDPSQVYGYTF
TRBV25-1	NA	TRBJ1-4	NA	TGTGCCAGCTTAGGGGCGCCGGGGGCTAATGAAAAACTGTTTTTT	CASLGAPGANEKLFF
TRBV20-1	NA	TRBJ1-4	NA	TGCAGTGCCCCTAGGGGGGAAAAACTGTTTTTT	CSAPRGEKLFF
TRBV30	TRBD1	TRBJ1-2	NA	TGTGCCTGGAGGAACCGGGACAGGGTCGGGTATGGCTACACCTTC	CAWRNRDRVGYGYTF
TRBV4-1	NA	TRBJ1-1	NA	TGCGCCAGCAGCCCCCTTGGGAACACTGAAGCTTTCTTT	CASSPLGNTEAFF
TRBV7-3	NA	TRBJ2-1	NA	TGTGCCAGCAGCTACAGGGCAGATTCCTACAATGAGCAGTTCTTC	CASSYRADSYNEQFF
TRBV6-5	NA	TRBJ1-1	NA	TGTGCCAGCAGGAGAGGGAGGGGGATGAACACTGAAGCTTTCTTT	CASRRGRGMNTEAFF
TRBV4-1	TRBD1	TRBJ1-1	once	TGCGCCAGCAGCGCAGTGGACAGGGGGCCAGAAGCTTTCTTT	CASSAVDRGPEAFF
TRBV6-5	TRBD1	TRBJ1-2	NA	TGTGCCAGCGAAGAAGGGGGCACGGACTATGGCTACACCTTC	CASEEGGTDYGYTF
TRBV29-1	NA	TRBJ1-1	NA	TGCAGCGTTGATGCAGGTCCTATTAACACTGAAGCTTTCTTT	CSVDAGPINTEAFF
TRBV18	NA	TRBJ1-2	NA	TGTGCCAGCTCGACGGATAAATCCTATGGCTACACCTTC	CASSTDKSYGYTF
TRBV30	NA	TRBJ2-5	NA	TGTGCCTGGAGTGACACTAGCAGGGAGACCCAGTACTTC	CAWSDTSRETQYF
TRBV7-9	NA	TRBJ1-6	NA	TGTGCCAGCAGCTTTGAACAGAAGGATTCACCCCTCCACTTT	CASSFEQKDSPLHF
TRBV10-2	NA	TRBJ1-3	NA	TGCGCCAGCAGTGAGACTGGAAACACCATATATTTT	CASSETGNTIYF
TRBV7-6	NA	TRBJ1-3	NA	TGTGCCAGCAGCCGCCAGGATTACCCTGGAAACACCATATATTTT	CASSRQDYPGNTIYF
TRBV7-9	NA	TRBJ2-1	NA	TGTGCCAGCAGCTTAGTGTCCGGAGTTCCCAATGAGCAGTTCTTC	CASSLVSGVPNEQFF
TRBV2	NA	TRBJ1-1	NA	TGTGCCAGCGGGTTAGAACAGACCATGAACACTGAAGCTTTCTTT	CASGLEQTMNTEAFF
TRBV27	NA	TRBJ1-2	NA	TGTGCCAGCAGCCCCGCTCGAGGCTATGGCTACACCTTC	CASSPARGYGYTF
TRBV7-9	NA	TRBJ2-7	NA	TGTGCCAGCAGCTTAGTCGTGTACGAGCAGTACTTC	CASSLVVYEQYF
TRBV7-3	TRBD1	TRBJ1-2	NA	TGTGCCAGCAGCTTTACCCGGGGACAGGGGCCGTGGGGGTACACCTTC	CASSFTRGQGPWGYTF
TRBV11-2	TRBD2	TRBJ2-7	NA	TGTGCCAGCAGCCCCGAGGGCGGGGGGGCTTCCTACGAGCAGTACTTC	CASSPEGGGASYEQYF
TRBV24-1	NA	TRBJ1-5	NA	TGTGCCACCAGTGATTTTAAGGCCTACAGACATCAGCCCCAGCATTTT	CATSDFKAYRHQPQHF
TRBV6-5	NA	TRBJ1-2	NA	TGTGCCAGCAGAAGCCCCGGGCACTATGGCTACACCTTC	CASRSPGHYGYTF
TRBV10-3	NA	TRBJ1-1	NA	TGTGCCATCAGTGAGGGCCCGAACACTGAAGCTTTCTTT	CAISEGPNTEAFF
TRBV18	NA	TRBJ2-1	once	TGTGCCAGCTCACCCCTCGGGACCCCTAATGAGCAGTTCTTC	CASSPLGTPNEQFF
TRBV29-1	TRBD2	TRBJ2-1	NA	TGCAGCGTTGGACGGGGGGGCCCCTACAATGAGCAGTTCTTC	CSVGRGGPYNEQFF